This T cell receptor (beta chain) was profiled in a study of CD4+ T cells in melanoma (dated by TCRdb to between 2021 and 2022). With respect to the entire study: Neoantigen-specific CD4+ T cells in human melanoma were what the study investigated.

The donors were people with melanoma. The library relied on the immunoSEQ multiplex PCR assay. As stored in TCRdb, this immuneACCESS dataset retains in-frame rearrangements with V and J assigned. A fraction of the clones does not appear; measured against another copy, unresolved V genes explain less than half of the discrepancy, and the remainder lacks a known reason. This sample is represented by around 50,000 clones; about 91% of them were singletons. About 11% of the sample belongs to the ten largest clones. The germline ends are 15 bases apart after V is trimmed by 7 bases and J by 3 bases. CDR1 and CDR2 were assigned from the germline V gene (reference sequence) as LNHDA and SQIVND. The CDR3 spans 15 residues, from the cysteine through the phenylalanine. The only DNA kept is the CDR3, 45 bases in frame from the first base. The investigation overall reported the following: Neoantigen-specific CD4+ T cells were reported to be correlated with the function of CD8+ T cells, macrophages and B cells. According to the report, neoantigen-specific CD4+ T cells in melanoma displayed diverse differentiation states.

This clone appeared once. Its antigen is currently not known. Base quality data are lacking; no much larger clone is found one base away. The rearranged chain carries TRBV19 and TRBJ2-2, and TRBD2 may be the D gene, going by 5 matching bases. Sequenced input: peripheral blood. The TCR was taken from a human donor with melanoma. The nucleotide sequence reads TGTGCCAGTACCCAACTAGTGGGGTACACCGGGGAGCTGTTTTTT. Translated, this is CASTQLVGYTGELFF.